This T cell receptor beta chain was recovered during a study of cytomegalovirus exposure and HLA in healthy donors. Profiled with immunoSEQ multiplex PCR; TCRdb holds only in-frame clones, not every one. The data show some 140,000 clones, 80% to 90% seen once. Germline V gene lookup returns CDR1 SQVTM and CDR2 ANQGSEA. The germline V and J ends were trimmed by 3 bases and 1 base, with 19 bases remaining between them. The CDR3 extends over 17 amino acids. The origin of this receptor is a man younger than 35 in good health and CMV-seropositive. The sequenced sample was PBMCs. The chain couples TRBV29-1 to TRBJ2-1, with a weak D call TRBD2 (6 bases). The CDR3 region has the DNA TGCAGCGTTGAGGATGGCCCGGGGCTAGCGTCCTACAATGAGCAGTTCTTC. Residues: CSVEDGPGLASYNEQFF.